This TCR beta chain was documented in a study of cytomegalovirus exposure and HLA in healthy donors. Primers included in the PCR were 60 Vbeta and 13 Jbeta primers. Authors' processing steps: Later reanalysis found 75 million to 100 million unique TCR beta chains, roughly 10 million of them shared. The table came from immunoSEQ multiplex PCR; TCRdb's copy has only in-frame clones and leaves some out. That table furnishes V, J and clone size, whereas the DNA furnished D and trimming. The sample contains 90,000 to 120,000 clones, 82% of which appear only once. About this clone: What it binds is unknown.

Findings of the study overall: HLA allele associations emerged for roughly 17,000 TCR beta sequences in a later analysis, at 0.05 false discovery rate. The authors judged a highly shared variant cluster likely a sequencing artifact. In a later analysis, an Asian-associated ancestry cluster reportedly showed fewer N-insertions than the roughly 710-donor mean.

The CDR3 length is 17 residues. The ends lost 0 bases at V and 7 bases at J; junction bases unmatched: 12. Per the germline V gene, CDR1 is LNHDA and CDR2 is SQIVND (reference sequence). The sequenced sample consisted of PBMCs. The J gene is TRBJ2-7, the V gene TRBV19, with 10 bases aligning to TRBD1. The TCR originated in a man younger than 45 in good health and CMV-seropositive. The DNA of the CDR3 is TGTGCCAGTAGTATAGAAGAGCGGGGACAGGGGACGTGGGAGCAGTACTTC. The encoded protein is CASSIEERGQGTWEQYF.